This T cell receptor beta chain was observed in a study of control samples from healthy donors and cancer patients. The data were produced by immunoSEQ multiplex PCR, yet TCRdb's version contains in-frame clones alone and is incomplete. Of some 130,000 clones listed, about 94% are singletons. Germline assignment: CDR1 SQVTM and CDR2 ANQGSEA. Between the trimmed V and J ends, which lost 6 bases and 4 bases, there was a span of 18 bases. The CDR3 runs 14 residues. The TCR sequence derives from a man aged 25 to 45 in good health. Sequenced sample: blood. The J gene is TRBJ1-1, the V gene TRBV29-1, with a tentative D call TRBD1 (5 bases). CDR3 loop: CSVLRGTASTEAFF. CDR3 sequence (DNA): TGCAGCGTCCTTCGAGGGACGGCAAGCACTGAAGCTTTCTTT.